This TCR beta chain was sequenced for a study of T cell responses to AZD1222 COVID-19 vaccine. Notes on the study in general: Spike regions recognized by vaccine-associated CD4 TCRs spanned the protein, led by 160-218 and 743-854. Samples come after the peak T cell response, not at day 14.

Germline V gene lookup returns CDR1 LGHNA and CDR2 YNFKEQ. The CDR3 runs to 12 residues. The ends were cut back, 3 bases at V and 7 bases at J, with 7 bases in the middle. Comments on this clone: No antigen is known for it.

Clones were sequenced by immunoSEQ multiplex PCR, and TCRdb holds only the in-frame ones, with some missing. Of approximately 93,000 clones in the sample, about nine tenths were seen once. Source: peripheral blood, taken 28 days after the second AZD1222 dose. The clonotype was recovered from an adult who received the AZD1222 COVID-19 vaccine. The chain is built from TRBV4-2 and TRBJ1-5; D might be TRBD1 (6 bases). CDR3: CASSQGGQPQHF. CDR3 bases: TGTGCCAGCAGCCAGGGGGGCCAGCCCCAGCATTTT.